This T cell receptor (beta chain) came from a study of cytotoxic CD8 clonotypes in ibrutinib-treated CLL. Study in general: Of the patients, eleven to twelve were relapsed/refractory, 15 treatment-naive and around 17 IGHV unmutated. Partial responses numbered roughly 25 and complete responses 2; after a median about 62 months, roughly 15 stayed remitted and about twelve progressed.

The CDR3 has 14 residues. The germline V gene encodes CDR1 SGHRS and CDR2 YFSETQ. Trimming stripped 4 bases from V and 2 bases from J, with 9 bases between. Measured with immunoSEQ multiplex PCR; TCRdb has only the in-frame clones, and not every one. This table has some 310,000 clones, about 77% appearing once. The origin of this receptor is a human donor with chronic lymphocytic leukemia. The J gene is TRBJ2-2, the V gene TRBV5-1; no definite D call. The sample here was PBMCs, taken before ibrutinib treatment. Here the CDR3 reads CASSPLQNTGELFF. The CDR3 DNA reads TGCGCCAGCAGCCCCCTGCAAAACACCGGGGAGCTGTTTTTT.